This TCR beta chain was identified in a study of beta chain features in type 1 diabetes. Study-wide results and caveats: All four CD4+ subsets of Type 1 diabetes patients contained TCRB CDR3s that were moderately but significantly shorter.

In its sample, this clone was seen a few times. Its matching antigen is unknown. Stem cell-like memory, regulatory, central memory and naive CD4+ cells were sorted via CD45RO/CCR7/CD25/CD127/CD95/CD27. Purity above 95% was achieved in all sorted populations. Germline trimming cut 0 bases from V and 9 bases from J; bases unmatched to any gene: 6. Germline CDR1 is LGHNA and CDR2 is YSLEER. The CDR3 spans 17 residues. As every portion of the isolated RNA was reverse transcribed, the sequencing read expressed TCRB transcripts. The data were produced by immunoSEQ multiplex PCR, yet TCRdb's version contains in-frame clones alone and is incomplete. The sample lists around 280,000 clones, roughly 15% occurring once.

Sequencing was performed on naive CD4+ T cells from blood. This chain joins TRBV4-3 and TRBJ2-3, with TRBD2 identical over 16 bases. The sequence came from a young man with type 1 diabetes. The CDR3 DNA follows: TGCGCCAGCAGCCAAGATCCGGGGGGACTAGCGGGGGGGACGCAGTATTTT. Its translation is CASSQDPGGLAGGTQYF.